This is a list of T cell receptor beta chains from one sample in a study of blood T cell repertoires in COVID-19. Profiling relied on immunoSEQ multiplex PCR, and the TCRdb table lists in-frame clones only, not all of them. The sample includes about 55,000 clones, 90% of them seen just once. Sequenced: peripheral blood. Receptor source: a human donor with active COVID-19. The donor label of this sample is uncertain. Both conserved end residues are part of each CDR3. D genes are given only for firm matches. The listing skips clone size in some rows; elsewhere it reads once, few, many or a size class.

D: NA
length: 17
J: TRBJ1-6
size: NA
V: TRBV7-2
DNA: TGTGCCAGCAGCTTAGCCCCAGGAGGGGTGGGGAATTCACCCCTCCACTTT
CDR3: CASSLAPGGVGNSPLHF

D: NA
length: 12
J: TRBJ1-1
size: NA
V: TRBV19
DNA: TGTGCCAGTGGAGACAGTTACACTGAAGCTTTCTTT
CDR3: CASGDSYTEAFF

D: NA
length: 15
J: TRBJ2-7
size: once
V: TRBV30
DNA: TGTGCCTGGAGTGTAACGCAGGGGGGATGGTACGAGCAGTACTTC
CDR3: CAWSVTQGGWYEQYF

D: NA
length: 13
J: TRBJ2-1
size: NA
V: TRBV7-3
DNA: TGTGCCAGCAGCATAACAGGACTGAATGAGCAGTTCTTC
CDR3: CASSITGLNEQFF

D: NA
length: 15
J: TRBJ2-6
size: NA
V: TRBV3-1/TRBV3-2
DNA: TGTGCCAGCAGCCAAGGGGGAGCTGGGGCCAACGTCCTGACTTTC
CDR3: CASSQGGAGANVLTF

D: NA
length: 15
J: TRBJ2-3
size: once
V: TRBV28
DNA: TGTGCCAGCAGCTCTGTACTAGCTAGTAAAGATACGCAGTATTTT
CDR3: CASSSVLASKDTQYF

D: NA
length: 13
J: TRBJ2-7
size: NA
V: TRBV4-1
DNA: TGCGCCAGCAGCCGCGGAGCGGGCTACGAGCAGTACTTC
CDR3: CASSRGAGYEQYF

D: TRBD1
length: 16
J: TRBJ1-2
size: NA
V: TRBV9
DNA: TGTGCCAGCAGCGGGACAGGGGACATACCAAACTATGGCTACACCTTC
CDR3: CASSGTGDIPNYGYTF

D: NA
length: 13
J: TRBJ1-5
size: NA
V: TRBV27
DNA: TGTGCCAGCAGTTTGGGGGGGTTTCAGCCCCAGCATTTT
CDR3: CASSLGGFQPQHF

D: TRBD1
length: 12
J: TRBJ2-7
size: NA
V: TRBV27
DNA: TGTGCCAGCAGAGACAGGGGATACGAGCAGTACTTC
CDR3: CASRDRGYEQYF

D: NA
length: 13
J: TRBJ1-3
size: NA
V: TRBV5-1
DNA: TGCGCCAGCAGCTTGGGACTTGGAAACACCATATATTTT
CDR3: CASSLGLGNTIYF

D: TRBD1
length: 15
J: TRBJ1-2
size: NA
V: TRBV6-2/TRBV6-3
DNA: TGTGCCAGCAGTCCCCCGGGACAGGGGAGCTATGGCTACACCTTC
CDR3: CASSPPGQGSYGYTF

D: NA
length: 11
J: TRBJ2-2
size: NA
V: TRBV2
DNA: TGTGCCAGCAGCTACACCGGGGAGCTGTTTTTT
CDR3: CASSYTGELFF

D: NA
length: 14
J: TRBJ1-2
size: NA
V: TRBV11-2
DNA: TGTGCCAGCAGCACCCCCACCGGGGTGAATGGCTACACCTTC
CDR3: CASSTPTGVNGYTF

D: TRBD1
length: 14
J: TRBJ1-2
size: NA
V: TRBV27
DNA: TGTGCCAGCAGTTTGGGGGGACAGCTCTATGGCTACACCTTC
CDR3: CASSLGGQLYGYTF